This T cell receptor (beta chain) is drawn from a study of CD8 T cells in Susac syndrome. With random hexamers, 0.5 to 1 ug RNA was reverse transcribed. Amplification of TCR beta CDR3 across 54 Vbeta and 13 Jbeta was performed with immunoSEQ multiplex PCR. TCRdb ran MiXCR on the immunoSEQ multiplex PCR reads and lists one entry per CDR3 protein. The sample lists just under 95,000 distinct CDR3 sequences, roughly 94% occurring once. As regards this clonotype: Its target is unknown.

The CDR3 has 13 amino acids. Germline V CDR1 and CDR2: SQVTM, ANQGSEA. Trimming took off 7 bases at V and 6 bases at J, with 15 bases between the two ends. Negative isolation was used for CD8+ and CD4+ T cells and FACS enrichment for TEMRA cells. Study-wide results and caveats: Susac syndrome CD4+ T cell repertoires showed no clonal expansion.

The genes are TRBV29-1 and TRBJ2-2, with a tentative D call TRBD1 (6 bases). The receptor comes from a human donor with Susac syndrome. Sequenced input: CD4+ T cells from PBMCs. The CDR3 loop reads CSAPWGLSGELFF. CDR3 sequence (DNA): TGCAGCGCCCCCTGGGGGCTCTCCGGGGAGCTGTTTTTT.